Listed below are T cell receptor beta chains from one sample, sequenced in a study of blood T cell repertoires in COVID-19. The table came from immunoSEQ multiplex PCR; TCRdb's copy has only in-frame clones and leaves some out. The sample consists of tens of thousands of clones, about 70% of them appearing once. The sequenced sample consisted of peripheral blood. The origin of the receptors is a man in his forties or fifties with active or convalescent COVID-19. Each CDR3 is given with its conserved first and last residue. Fields, in order: clone size, V gene, D gene, J gene, CDR3 protein, CDR3 DNA. D genes are given only for firm matches. Only some rows state a clone size, as once, few, many or a class for expanded clones.

-,TRBV29-1,-,TRBJ1-2,CSVERHEPGYTF,TGCAGCGTTGAGAGACATGAACCTGGCTACACCTTC
few,TRBV2,-,TRBJ2-3,CASSVSHPEGTDTQYF,TGTGCCAGCAGTGTCTCTCACCCGGAGGGCACAGATACGCAGTATTTT
few,TRBV19,-,TRBJ1-1,CASSRRTGGTLANTEAFF,TGTGCCAGTAGCCGTCGGACGGGAGGCACGTTGGCCAACACTGAAGCTTTCTTT
-,TRBV29-1,TRBD2,TRBJ2-1,CSVMDPGLKLPLYNEQFF,TGCAGCGTCATGGACCCGGGACTAAAGCTTCCCCTCTACAATGAGCAGTTCTTC
-,TRBV7-2,-,TRBJ2-3,CASSPSTNTQYF,TGTGCCAGCAGCCCCTCTACCAATACGCAGTATTTT
-,TRBV5-1,-,TRBJ1-4,CASSLVGWQKNEKLFF,TGCGCCAGCAGCTTGGTCGGGTGGCAGAAGAATGAAAAACTGTTTTTT
-,TRBV27,TRBD2,TRBJ2-4,CASSRGGRGNIQYF,TGTGCCAGCAGCCGCGGGGGTCGCGGGAACATTCAGTACTTC
-,TRBV27,-,TRBJ1-1,CASTQNMNTEAFF,TGTGCCAGCACGCAGAACATGAACACTGAAGCTTTCTTT
-,TRBV4-3,-,TRBJ2-2,CASSLASTGANTGELFF,TGCGCCAGCAGCCTAGCCTCGACAGGAGCGAACACCGGGGAGCTGTTTTTT
-,TRBV9,-,TRBJ1-1,CASSVGAHTNTEAFF,TGTGCCAGCAGCGTAGGGGCGCACACGAACACTGAAGCTTTCTTT
-,TRBV7-3,TRBD2,TRBJ2-7,CASSLIPGEGYEQYF,TGTGCCAGCAGCTTAATACCGGGGGAGGGTTACGAGCAGTACTTC
-,TRBV7-3,TRBD2,TRBJ2-2,CASSVSGGNTGELFF,TGTGCCAGCAGCGTAAGCGGGGGCAACACCGGGGAGCTGTTTTTT
-,TRBV6-2/TRBV6-3,-,TRBJ1-2,CASSLPRGTNYGYTF,TGTGCCAGCAGCCTTCCACGGGGAACTAACTATGGCTACACCTTC
-,TRBV12-5,TRBD1,TRBJ1-5,CASGLVRGQGWNQPQHF,TGTGCTAGTGGTTTGGTACGGGGACAGGGTTGGAATCAGCCCCAGCATTTT
few,TRBV2,TRBD1,TRBJ2-3,CASIQDRGLTDTQYF,TGTGCCAGCATCCAGGACAGGGGGCTCACAGATACGCAGTATTTT
-,TRBV6-2/TRBV6-3,-,TRBJ1-6,CASSSLDSYNSPLHF,TGTGCCAGCAGTTCCCTCGACAGCTATAATTCACCCCTCCACTTT
-,TRBV30,-,TRBJ1-1,CAWSVSYGGAFF,TGTGCCTGGAGTGTATCCTATGGGGGGGCTTTCTTT
-,TRBV5-1,TRBD1,TRBJ1-2,CASSLEARGQADGYTF,TGCGCCAGCAGCTTGGAGGCCAGGGGGCAGGCTGATGGCTACACCTTC
-,TRBV27,-,TRBJ2-7,CASSRPLGRSSYEQYF,TGTGCCAGCAGTCGACCCCTGGGGAGATCGTCCTACGAGCAGTACTTC
-,TRBV11-2,TRBD2,TRBJ2-2,CASSFSGGGTGELFF,TGTGCCAGCAGCTTTAGCGGGGGCGGTACCGGGGAGCTGTTTTTT
few,TRBV5-1,TRBD1,TRBJ1-5,CASSLGTGGKNQPQHF,TGCGCCAGCAGCTTGGGGACAGGGGGAAAGAATCAGCCCCAGCATTTT
-,TRBV25-1,-,TRBJ2-4,CASSESGDSLAKNIQYF,TGTGCCAGCAGTGAATCGGGGGACAGCCTAGCCAAAAACATTCAGTACTTC
-,TRBV19,TRBD2,TRBJ2-5,CASRFASGGQETQYF,TGTGCCAGTAGGTTCGCTAGCGGGGGCCAAGAGACCCAGTACTTC
-,TRBV3-1/TRBV3-2,TRBD2,TRBJ2-1,CASSLQVGLAGKNEQFF,TGTGCCAGCAGCCTTCAAGTGGGTCTAGCGGGAAAGAATGAGCAGTTCTTC
-,TRBV7-3,TRBD2,TRBJ2-3,CASSPHPAGGPDTQYF,TGTGCCAGCAGCCCCCATCCAGCGGGGGGGCCCGATACGCAGTATTTT
-,TRBV4-3,TRBD1,TRBJ1-6,CASSQDSRGQGTPLHF,TGCGCCAGCAGCCAAGATTCTCGCGGACAGGGGACACCCCTCCACTTT
-,TRBV10-3,-,TRBJ1-5,CAISEDGDQPQHF,TGTGCCATCAGTGAGGACGGAGATCAGCCCCAGCATTTT
-,TRBV11-1,TRBD1,TRBJ1-1,CASSGTGGLTEAFF,TGTGCCAGCAGTGGGACAGGGGGCCTGACTGAAGCTTTCTTT
-,TRBV3-1/TRBV3-2,-,TRBJ1-2,CASSPATRDGYTF,TGTGCCAGCAGCCCGGCGACCAGGGATGGCTACACCTTC
-,TRBV18,TRBD1,TRBJ2-1,CASSLQGANEQFF,TGTGCCAGCTCGCTACAGGGGGCCAATGAGCAGTTCTTC
-,TRBV30,TRBD1,TRBJ1-4,CAWSSQGNEKLFF,TGTGCCTGGAGTTCACAGGGGAATGAAAAACTGTTTTTT
few,TRBV7-2,TRBD1,TRBJ1-5,CASSLAGQGGQPQHF,TGTGCCAGCAGCTTGGCTGGACAGGGGGGTCAGCCCCAGCATTTT
-,TRBV18,TRBD2,TRBJ2-5,CASSFGTRWETQYF,TGTGCCAGCTCATTTGGGACTAGGTGGGAGACCCAGTACTTC
-,TRBV6-2/TRBV6-3,TRBD1,TRBJ2-7,CASSYRTGDIYEQYF,TGTGCCAGCAGTTATCGGACAGGGGATATCTACGAGCAGTACTTC
-,TRBV5-1,TRBD1,TRBJ2-3,CASSTMLGGGDTQYF,TGCGCCAGCAGTACAATGTTAGGGGGCGGGGATACGCAGTATTTT
-,TRBV18,TRBD1,TRBJ2-1,CASSPGQVNEQFF,TGTGCCAGCTCACCCGGACAGGTCAATGAGCAGTTCTTC
once,TRBV5-6,-,TRBJ2-5,CASSLAGFQETQYF,TGTGCCAGCAGCTTGGCAGGGTTCCAAGAGACCCAGTACTTC
-,TRBV29-1,TRBD2,TRBJ2-5,CSVQAGQETQYF,TGCAGCGTTCAAGCGGGGCAAGAGACCCAGTACTTC
-,TRBV5-1,-,TRBJ2-3,CASSLYRRDSTDTQYF,TGCGCCAGCAGCTTGTATAGGCGGGACTCCACAGATACGCAGTATTTT
once,TRBV4-3,TRBD1,TRBJ1-3,CASSQDRQGYGNTIYF,TGCGCCAGCAGCCAAGACCGACAGGGGTATGGAAACACCATATATTTT
-,TRBV29-1,-,TRBJ1-1,CSGLLQGEGTEAFF,TGCAGCGGTCTCCTACAGGGCGAGGGTACTGAAGCTTTCTTT
few,TRBV27,TRBD1,TRBJ1-6,CASSFDGTGRSPLHF,TGTGCCAGCAGTTTTGACGGGACAGGGCGTTCACCCCTCCACTTT
few,TRBV4-3,TRBD2,TRBJ2-7,CASSPRTSGYEQYF,TGCGCCAGCAGCCCGCGGACTAGCGGCTACGAGCAGTACTTC
-,TRBV6-4,-,TRBJ1-2,CASEQDYGYTF,TGTGCCAGCGAACAGGACTATGGCTACACCTTC
-,TRBV5-1,-,TRBJ2-5,CASSLAGGQETQYF,TGCGCCAGCAGCTTGGCCGGGGGCCAAGAGACCCAGTACTTC
-,TRBV7-2,-,TRBJ1-1,CASSPRPLRTSNTEAFF,TGTGCCAGCAGCCCCAGGCCGTTGAGGACAAGTAACACTGAAGCTTTCTTT
-,TRBV11-2,TRBD1,TRBJ2-7,CASSRRDRGFYEQYF,TGTGCCAGCAGCCGCCGGGACAGGGGTTTCTACGAGCAGTACTTC